This T cell receptor (beta chain) was documented in a study of post-analysis software for immune sequencing data. As for the study in general: Several disease courses (relapsing-remitting, secondary progressive and progressive-relapsing) of multiple sclerosis were included. Findings and caveats of the study: Batch-mates among the samples co-clustered strongly by F measure. Normalized Chao1 diversity was significantly lower in multiple sclerosis patients than in controls. Among five TRBV segments more frequent in patients than controls were TRBV5-6, TRBV5-1 and TRBV20-1.

The V and J ends lost 3 bases and 0 bases respectively, with 15 bases between them. CDR1 is DFQATT and CDR2 is SNEGSKA in the germline V gene (reference sequence). The length of the CDR3 is 16 residues. Notes on this clonotype: The antigen is unknown.

Prepared libraries of TCR beta cDNA carried unique molecular identifiers. Between roughly 0.9 and 11 million T cells gave rise to some 490,000 cDNA molecules. In TCRdb, the PCR reads were re-called with MiXCR into one record per CDR3 protein. The data contain 350,000 to 450,000 distinct CDR3 sequences, about 39% of them singletons. The chain uses TRBV20-1 and TRBJ2-4; D gene uncertain. The sequence was obtained from a girl aged 2-10 years with multiple sclerosis. Sequenced sample: blood. CDR3 DNA: TGCAGTGCTAGCCTACAGCAATCTCTAGCCAAAAACATTCAGTACTTC. This translates into CSASLQQSLAKNIQYF.